This T cell receptor beta chain was captured in a study of molecular identifiers for immune sequencing clone quantification. General study results and limits: Even with 800,000 to 1,000,000 naive cells present, spiked Jurkat TCR RNA from one cell was reportedly detectable. For highly expanded clones, sizes could be underestimated when identical TCR molecules share a barcode.

For this clonotype: Its target is unknown.

The CDR3 covers 16 residues. V was shortened by 3 bases and J by 0 bases, with 14 bases between the two germline ends. CDR1 and CDR2 from the germline V gene are DFQATT and SNEGSKA (reference sequence). Bulk TCR libraries were made with methods that had been previously described and with listed TCR primers. TCRdb re-called the PCR reads through MiXCR, storing one row per CDR3 protein. The table has around 470,000 distinct CDR3 sequences, under 30% seen once. A CD8+CD4-CCR7+CD45RA+ phenotype served as the sorting definition for naive CD8 T cells. This receptor was identified in a human donor in good health. Some libraries in this study had Jurkat cell RNA spiked in. The sample was naive CD8+ T cells from blood, with Jurkat cell RNA spiked in. Subset specified: FACS-sorted CD8+CD4-CCR7+CD45RA+ naive T cells. V gene TRBV20-1 combines with J gene TRBJ2-2; D gene uncertain. This chain's CDR3 is CSASTPLYSNTGELFF. DNA for the CDR3: TGCAGTGCTAGTACTCCACTATACTCGAACACCGGGGAGCTGTTTTTT.